The T cell receptor beta chain under discussion was sequenced for a study of early T cells in non-severe SARS-CoV-2 infection. Researchers tagged individual cDNA molecules with unique molecular identifiers. TCRdb re-derived calls from the 5' RACE reads in MiXCR, one entry per CDR3 protein. The sample lists roughly 55,000 distinct CDR3 sequences; 14% to 15% were seen once. In this sample, this clonotype turned up a few times. Specimen: whole blood, collected at baseline. This receptor was identified in an adult who was a healthcare worker with PCR-confirmed SARS-CoV-2 infection or an uninfected control (not recorded which).

CDR3 amino acids: CASSAYWDGDEQFF. CDR3 in DNA: TGTGCCAGCAGTGCCTATTGGGACGGAGATGAGCAGTTCTTC. The rearrangement uses TRBV25-1 and TRBJ2-1; perhaps D is TRBD1 or TRBD2 (5 bases each). Trimming cost V 4 bases and J 8 bases, with 15 bases left between them. The CDR3 is made up of 14 amino acids. The germline gives CDR1 MGHDK, CDR2 SYGVNS.